The clone carrying this T cell receptor beta chain was seen ten or more times. Its antigen remains unknown. Newly diagnosed, the hyperthyroidism patients had under 2 months' duration and were aged 18 to 65. Trimming took 0 bases from V and 4 from J; bases not matched to a gene: 12. Germline lookup yields CDR1 SGHNT and CDR2 YYREEE (reference sequence). CDR3 length: 18 residues. The entry originates in a study of Graves' ophthalmopathy and Graves' hyperthyroidism. At the level of the study: The study drew peripheral blood at initial diagnosis, before any treatment.

General study findings and limits: In blood appeared most of the expanded thyroid clonotypes whose frequency exceeded 0.001.

Amplification of TCR beta CDR3 regions used RNA transcripts. HTBI primers were employed in first-round RT-PCR, then a second-round multiplex PCR followed. TCRdb reprocessed the multiplex PCR reads with MiXCR, giving one entry per CDR3 protein. The data show hundreds of thousands of distinct CDR3 sequences, with under 25% seen just once and approximately 3.2% held by the top ten. The material sequenced was peripheral blood. V and J are TRBV5-4 and TRBJ1-2; 10 nucleotides line up with TRBD1. The TCR sequence derives from a woman aged 18-30 years with stable Graves' hyperthyroidism. CDR3 coding DNA: TGTGCCAGCAGCTTGGACCCAATCGACAGGGGGCGTCCCTATGGCTACACCTTC. Protein: CASSLDPIDRGRPYGYTF.